This TCR beta chain was retrieved from a study of blood T cell repertoires in COVID-19. At the level of the study: Both acute and convalescent COVID-19 samples were obtained from the United States, Italy and Spain.

In germline, CDR1 is SGHDT, CDR2 YYEEEE. The length of the CDR3 is 14 residues. The V and J ends lost 4 bases and 3 bases, in that order; junction bases with no gene match: 4. The data were produced by immunoSEQ multiplex PCR, yet TCRdb's version contains in-frame clones alone and is incomplete. The sample includes about 200,000 clones, about 80% seen only once; the top ten take 6% to 8%. This receptor was obtained from a man aged 35 to 55 who had recovered from COVID-19. What was sequenced was PBMCs or T cells enriched from blood (not recorded which). V is TRBV5-6 and J is TRBJ2-5, with 9 bases fitting TRBD1. In DNA form, the CDR3 reads TGTGCCAGCAGCGCCGGGGACAGGGAAGAGACCCAGTACTTC. Amino acids: CASSAGDREETQYF.